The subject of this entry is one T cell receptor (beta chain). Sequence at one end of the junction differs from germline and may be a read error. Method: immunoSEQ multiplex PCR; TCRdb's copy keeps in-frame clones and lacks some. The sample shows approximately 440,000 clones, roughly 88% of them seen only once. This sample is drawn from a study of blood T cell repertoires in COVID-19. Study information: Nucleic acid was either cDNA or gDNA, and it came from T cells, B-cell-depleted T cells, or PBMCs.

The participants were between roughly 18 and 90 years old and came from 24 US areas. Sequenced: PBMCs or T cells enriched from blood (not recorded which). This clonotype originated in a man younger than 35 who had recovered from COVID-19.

As DNA, the CDR3 is TGTGCCAGCAGCTTGGCCGGGACAGGGAGTTCGTATCACTTC. Translation gives CASSLAGTGSSYHF. V gene TRBV5-5 combines with J gene TRBJ2-7; 9 nucleotides agree with TRBD1. The germline V gene encodes CDR1 SGHKS and CDR2 YYEKEE (reference sequence). The CDR3 extends over 14 amino acids.